These 4 T cell receptor beta chains came from one sample sequenced in a study of regulatory T cells in long-lasting Graves disease. With iRepertoire HTBI primers and Arm-PCR of CDR3 regions, TCR beta libraries were built. TCRdb processed the multiplex PCR reads anew with MiXCR; each CDR3 protein has one entry. The sample carries 350,000 to 450,000 distinct CDR3 sequences, about 15% recorded once. Time point described: newly diagnosed GD, antithyroid drugs for less than 3 months. Researchers made the TCR library from RNA that was extracted from PBMCs. A further study also used this sample, focusing on T cells in Graves' hyperthyroidism and ophthalmopathy.

The source was peripheral blood mononuclear cells (PBMCs), collected at new diagnosis, from a patient treated with antithyroid drugs. The source is a woman between 35 and 50 years old with Graves disease.

In this sample, this clonotype turned up many times. The CDR3 sequence is CASSLWGRTSGRYEQYF. The CDR3 coding sequence is TGTGCCAGCAGTTTATGGGGGCGAACTAGCGGGAGATACGAGCAGTACTTC. The genes are TRBV28 and TRBJ2-7; 11 positions match TRBD2. The CDR3 sequence is 17 residues long. The V and J ends lost 0 bases and 4 bases, in that order; junction bases with no gene match: 8. The V gene's germline CDR1 is MDHEN and CDR2 SYDVKM.

This clonotype showed up just a few times. CDR3 region: CASSWGTAYGYTF. Here the CDR3 DNA reads TGTGCCAGCAGCTGGGGGACAGCCTATGGCTACACCTTC. The V gene is TRBV7-2, the J gene TRBJ1-2; the match to TRBD1 covers 7 bases. Germline V gene sequence: CDR1 SGHTA, CDR2 FQGNSA. The CDR3 loop spans 13 amino acids. Trimming at V came to 4 bases and at J to 4 bases, leaving 3 bases not matched to a gene.

This clonotype was counted many times. The chain is built from TRBV18 and TRBJ2-3; D perhaps matches TRBD1 (5 bases). CDR1 is KGHSH, CDR2 LQKENI, per germline. There are 15 residues in the CDR3. The V and J ends lost 2 bases and 1 base respectively, with 10 bases between them. The CDR3 spells CASSPGQRGTDTQYF. The CDR3, as DNA: TGTGCCAGCTCACCAGGACAAAGGGGCACAGATACGCAGTATTTT.

Only a few counts were recorded for this clonotype. This chain joins TRBV28 and TRBJ2-7; 7 nucleotides align to TRBD1. After removal of 7 bases from V and 2 bases from J, the junction contained 5 bases not matched to a gene. CDR1 MDHEN and CDR2 SYDVKM come from the germline V gene. This CDR3 is 13 amino acids long. This CDR3 is CASIPGQTYEQYF. The CDR3 nucleotides are TGTGCCAGCATTCCGGGACAGACCTACGAGCAGTACTTC.